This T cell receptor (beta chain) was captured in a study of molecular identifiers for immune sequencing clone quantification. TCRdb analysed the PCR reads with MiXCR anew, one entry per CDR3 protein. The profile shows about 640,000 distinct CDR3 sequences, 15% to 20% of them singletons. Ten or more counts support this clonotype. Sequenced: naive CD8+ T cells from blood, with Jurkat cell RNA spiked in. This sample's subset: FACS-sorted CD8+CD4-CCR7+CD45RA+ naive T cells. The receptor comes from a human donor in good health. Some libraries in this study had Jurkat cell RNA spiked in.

The CDR3 spells CASSGLQGWQETQYF. In DNA, the CDR3 is TGCGCCAGCAGCGGATTACAGGGCTGGCAAGAGACCCAGTACTTC. The V call is TRBV5-1, the J call TRBJ2-5; D possibly corresponds to TRBD1 (6 bases). This CDR3 contains 15 residues. Trimming shortened V by 4 bases and J by 2 bases, and 15 bases separated the two germline ends. Germline assignment: CDR1 SGHRS and CDR2 YFSETQ. Full variable domain (missing parts from reference TRBV5-1 and TRBJ2-5): KAGVTQTPRYLIKTRGQQVTLSCSPISGHRSVSWYQQTPGQGLQFLFEYFSETQRNKGNFPGRFSGRQFSNSRSEMNVSTLELGDSALYLCASSGLQGWQETQYFGPGTRLLVL.